This T cell receptor (beta chain) was captured in a study of OX40 agonist ivuxolimab in advanced cancers. Study overall: Earlier anti-PD-1, anti-PD-L1 or anti-CTLA-4 therapy was permitted; about 39% had received some.

Germline trimming cut 5 bases from V and 1 base from J; bases unmatched to any gene: 5. The CDR3 has 15 amino acids. CDR1 is LNHDA, CDR2 SQIVND, per germline (reference sequence). Generated by immunoSEQ multiplex PCR, the TCRdb table keeps only in-frame clones and is missing some. This sample has tens of thousands of clones, with roughly 87% found just once. Autoimmune disease history or systemic immunosuppression meant exclusion. The clonotype originates from an adult with an advanced solid tumor such as melanoma, head and neck, liver or kidney cancer. This chain links TRBV19 with TRBJ1-5; 7 positions agree with TRBD1. The sequencing used CD4+ or CD8+ T cells sorted from blood, collected in a trial of the OX40 agonist ivuxolimab. CDR3 coding DNA: TGTGCCAGTAGTTTGGGACAGATGAGCAATCAGCCCCAGCATTTT. This translates into CASSLGQMSNQPQHF. The full variable domain, its missing parts supplied by reference TRBV19 and TRBJ1-5, is DGGITQSPKYLFRKEGQNVTLSCEQNLNHDAMYWYRQDPGQGLRLIYYSQIVNDFQKGDIAEGYSVSREKKESFPLTVTSAQKNPTAFYLCASSLGQMSNQPQHFGDGTRLSIL.